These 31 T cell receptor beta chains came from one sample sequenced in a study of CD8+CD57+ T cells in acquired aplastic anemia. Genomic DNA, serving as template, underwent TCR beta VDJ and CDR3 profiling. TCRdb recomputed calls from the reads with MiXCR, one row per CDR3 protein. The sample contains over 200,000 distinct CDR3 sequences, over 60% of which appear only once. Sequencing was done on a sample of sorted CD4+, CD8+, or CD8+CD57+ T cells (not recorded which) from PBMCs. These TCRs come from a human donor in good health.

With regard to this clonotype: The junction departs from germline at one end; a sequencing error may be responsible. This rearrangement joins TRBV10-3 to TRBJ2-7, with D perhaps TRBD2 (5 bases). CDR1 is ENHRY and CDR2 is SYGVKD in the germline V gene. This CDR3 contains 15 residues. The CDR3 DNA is TGTGCCAGCAGTTATTTGGGCGGGCGCGACTACGAGCAGTACTTC. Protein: CASSYLGGRDYEQYF.

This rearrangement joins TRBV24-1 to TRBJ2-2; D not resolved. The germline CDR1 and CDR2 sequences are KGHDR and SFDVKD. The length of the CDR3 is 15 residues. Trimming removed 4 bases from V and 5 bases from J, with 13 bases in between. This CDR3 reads CATSDLSRGTGELFF. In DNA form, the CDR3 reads TGTGCCACCAGTGACTTGTCTCGTGGGACCGGGGAGCTGTTTTTT.

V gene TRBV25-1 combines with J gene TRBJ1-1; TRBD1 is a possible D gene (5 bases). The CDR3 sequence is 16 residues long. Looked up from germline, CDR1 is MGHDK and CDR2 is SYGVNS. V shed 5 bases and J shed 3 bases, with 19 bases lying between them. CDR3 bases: TGTGCCAGCAGTTTTTTCCTAACAGGAGTCGACACTGAAGCTTTCTTT. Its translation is CASSFFLTGVDTEAFF. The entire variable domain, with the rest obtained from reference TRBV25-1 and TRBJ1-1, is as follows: EADIYQTPRYLVIGTGKKITLECSQTMGHDKMYWYQQDPGMELHLIHYSYGVNSTEKGDLSSESTVSRIRTEHFPLTLESARPSHTSQYLCASSFFLTGVDTEAFFGQGTRLTVV.

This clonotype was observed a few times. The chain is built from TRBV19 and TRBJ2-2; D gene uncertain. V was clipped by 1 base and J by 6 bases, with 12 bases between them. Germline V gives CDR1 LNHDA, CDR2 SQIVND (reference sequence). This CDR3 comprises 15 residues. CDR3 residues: CASSIGGLVAGELFF. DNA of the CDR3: TGTGCCAGTAGTATAGGTGGGCTGGTGGCCGGGGAGCTGTTTTTT.

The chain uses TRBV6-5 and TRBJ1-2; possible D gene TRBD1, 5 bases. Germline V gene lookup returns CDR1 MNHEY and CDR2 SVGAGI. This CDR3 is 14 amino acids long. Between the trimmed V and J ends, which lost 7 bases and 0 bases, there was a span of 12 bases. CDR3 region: CASTQTDANYGYTF. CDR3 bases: TGTGCCAGCACCCAGACAGACGCTAACTATGGCTACACCTTC.

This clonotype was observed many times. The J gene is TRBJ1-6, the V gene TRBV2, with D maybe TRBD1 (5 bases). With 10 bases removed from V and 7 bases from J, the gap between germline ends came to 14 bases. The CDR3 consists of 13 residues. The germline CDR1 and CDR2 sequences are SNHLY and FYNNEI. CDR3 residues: CATPGTENSPLHF. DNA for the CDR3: TGTGCCACCCCCGGGACGGAAAATTCACCCCTCCACTTT.

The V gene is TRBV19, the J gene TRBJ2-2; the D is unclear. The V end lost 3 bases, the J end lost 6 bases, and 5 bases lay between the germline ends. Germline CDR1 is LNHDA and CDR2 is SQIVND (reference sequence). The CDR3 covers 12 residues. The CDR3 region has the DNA TGTGCCAGTAGTATCCGTGCCGGGGAGCTGTTTTTT. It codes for CASSIRAGELFF.

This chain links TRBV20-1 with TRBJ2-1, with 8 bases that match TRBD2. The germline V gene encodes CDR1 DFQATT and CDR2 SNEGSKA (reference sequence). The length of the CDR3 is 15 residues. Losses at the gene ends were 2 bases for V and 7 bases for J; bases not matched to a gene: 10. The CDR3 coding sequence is TGCAGTGCTAGAAAGCCGGGACTAGGGATAAATGAGCAGTTCTTC. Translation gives CSARKPGLGINEQFF.

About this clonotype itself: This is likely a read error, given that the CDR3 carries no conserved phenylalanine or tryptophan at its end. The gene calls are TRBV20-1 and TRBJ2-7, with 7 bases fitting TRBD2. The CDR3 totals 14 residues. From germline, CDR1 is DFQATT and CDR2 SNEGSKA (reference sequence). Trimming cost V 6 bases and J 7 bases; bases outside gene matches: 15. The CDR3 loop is CSASKGLDHGEQYL. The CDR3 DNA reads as TGCAGTGCGTCAAAAGGACTAGACCATGGTGAGCAGTACTTA.

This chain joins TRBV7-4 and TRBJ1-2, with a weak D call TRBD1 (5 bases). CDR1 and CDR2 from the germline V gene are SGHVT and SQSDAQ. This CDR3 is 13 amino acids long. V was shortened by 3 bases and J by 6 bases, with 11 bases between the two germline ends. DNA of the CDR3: TGTGCCAGCAGCTTCCCCGGGACCCATGGCTACACCTTC. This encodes CASSFPGTHGYTF.

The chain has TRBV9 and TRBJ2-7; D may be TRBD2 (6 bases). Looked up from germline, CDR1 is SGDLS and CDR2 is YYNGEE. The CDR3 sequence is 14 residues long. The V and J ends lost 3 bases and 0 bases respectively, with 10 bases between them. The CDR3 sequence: CASSGRDSSYEQYF. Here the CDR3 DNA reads TGTGCCAGCAGCGGGAGGGACTCCTCCTACGAGCAGTACTTC.

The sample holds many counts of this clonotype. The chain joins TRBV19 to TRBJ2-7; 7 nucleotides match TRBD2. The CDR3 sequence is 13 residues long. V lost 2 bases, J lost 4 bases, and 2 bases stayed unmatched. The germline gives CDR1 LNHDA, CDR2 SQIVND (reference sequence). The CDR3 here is CASSILRGYEQYF. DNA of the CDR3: TGTGCCAGTAGTATACTGCGGGGGTACGAGCAGTACTTC.

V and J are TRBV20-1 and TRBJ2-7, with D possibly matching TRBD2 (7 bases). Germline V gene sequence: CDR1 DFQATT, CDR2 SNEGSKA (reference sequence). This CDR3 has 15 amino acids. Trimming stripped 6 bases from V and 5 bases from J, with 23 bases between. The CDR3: CSAPGGGGLFDEQYF. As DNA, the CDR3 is TGCAGTGCCCCTGGGGGGGGGGGGCTTTTCGACGAGCAGTACTTC.

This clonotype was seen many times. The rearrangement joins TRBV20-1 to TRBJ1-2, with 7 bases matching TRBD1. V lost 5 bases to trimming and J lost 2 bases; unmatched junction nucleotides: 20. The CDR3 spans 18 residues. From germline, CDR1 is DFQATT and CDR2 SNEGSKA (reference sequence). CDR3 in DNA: TGCAGTGCTGCGGCTAATTCCGGGACAGACTCCTTAAACTATGGCTACACCTTC. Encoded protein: CSAAANSGTDSLNYGYTF.

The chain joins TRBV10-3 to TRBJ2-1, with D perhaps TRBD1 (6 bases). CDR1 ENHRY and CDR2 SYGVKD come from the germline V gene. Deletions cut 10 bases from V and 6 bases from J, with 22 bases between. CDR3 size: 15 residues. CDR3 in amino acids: CATDQGSSGPNEQFF. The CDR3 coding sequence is TGTGCCACCGATCAGGGGTCATCCGGGCCCAATGAGCAGTTCTTC.

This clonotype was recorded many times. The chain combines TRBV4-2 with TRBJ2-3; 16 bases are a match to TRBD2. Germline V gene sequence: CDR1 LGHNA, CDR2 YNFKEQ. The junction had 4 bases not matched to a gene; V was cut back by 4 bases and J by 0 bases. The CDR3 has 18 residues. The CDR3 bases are TGTGCCAGCAGCCCGGGACTAGCGGGAGGGCCTAGCACAGATACGCAGTATTTT. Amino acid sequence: CASSPGLAGGPSTDTQYF.

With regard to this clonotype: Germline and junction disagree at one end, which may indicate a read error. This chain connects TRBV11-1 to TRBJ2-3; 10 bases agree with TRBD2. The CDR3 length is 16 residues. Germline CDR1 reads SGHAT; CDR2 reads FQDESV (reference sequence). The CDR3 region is CATSWRLAGNTDTQYF. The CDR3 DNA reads TGTGCCACCAGCTGGCGACTAGCGGGCAACACAGATACGCAGTATTTT.

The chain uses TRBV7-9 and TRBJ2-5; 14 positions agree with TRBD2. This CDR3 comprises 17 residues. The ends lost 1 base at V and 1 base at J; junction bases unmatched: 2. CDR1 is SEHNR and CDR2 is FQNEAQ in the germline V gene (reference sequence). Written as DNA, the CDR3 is TGTGCCAGCAGCTTAGGGACTAGCGGGGGGCCCCAAGAGACCCAGTACTTC. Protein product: CASSLGTSGGPQETQYF. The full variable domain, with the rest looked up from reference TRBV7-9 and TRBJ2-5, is DTGVSQNPRHKITKRGQNVTFRCDPISEHNRLYWYRQTLGQGPEFLTYFQNEAQLEKSRLLSDRFSAERPKGSFSTLEIQRTEQGDSAMYLCASSLGTSGGPQETQYFGPGTRLLVL.

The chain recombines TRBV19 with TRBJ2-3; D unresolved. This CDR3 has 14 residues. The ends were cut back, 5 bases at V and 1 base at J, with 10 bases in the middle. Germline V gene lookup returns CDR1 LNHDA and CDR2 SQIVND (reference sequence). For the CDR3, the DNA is TGTGCCAGTAGTGGGCTAACTGGCACAGATACGCAGTATTTT. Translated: CASSGLTGTDTQYF.

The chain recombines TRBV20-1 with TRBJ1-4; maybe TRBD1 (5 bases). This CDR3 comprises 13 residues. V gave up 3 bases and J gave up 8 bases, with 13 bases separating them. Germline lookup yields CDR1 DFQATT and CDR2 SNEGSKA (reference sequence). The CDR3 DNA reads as TGCAGTGCTAGTCGACAGCAAGGGGAAAAACTGTTTTTT. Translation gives CSASRQQGEKLFF.

For the CDR3, the DNA is TGTGCCACCAGGGGCCTGGACTATCTAAACACCGGGGAGCTGTTTTTT. Residues: CATRGLDYLNTGELFF. The gene calls are TRBV24-1 and TRBJ2-2; possible D gene TRBD2, 6 bases. The CDR3 length is 16 residues. The V gene's germline CDR1 is KGHDR and CDR2 SFDVKD. The V end was cut by 7 bases, the J end by 2 bases, with 16 bases between.

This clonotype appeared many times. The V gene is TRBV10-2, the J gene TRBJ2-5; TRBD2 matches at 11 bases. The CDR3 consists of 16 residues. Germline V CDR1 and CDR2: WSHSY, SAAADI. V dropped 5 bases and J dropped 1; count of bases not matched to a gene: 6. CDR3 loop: CASSSSGRALQETQYF. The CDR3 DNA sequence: TGCGCCAGCAGTAGTAGCGGGAGGGCCCTCCAAGAGACCCAGTACTTC.

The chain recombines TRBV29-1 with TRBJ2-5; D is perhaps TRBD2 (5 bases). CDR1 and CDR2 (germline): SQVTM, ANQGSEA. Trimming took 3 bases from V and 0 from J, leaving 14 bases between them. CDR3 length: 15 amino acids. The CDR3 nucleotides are TGCAGCGTTGACAACCTTCGGGGTAACCAAGAGACCCAGTACTTC. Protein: CSVDNLRGNQETQYF.

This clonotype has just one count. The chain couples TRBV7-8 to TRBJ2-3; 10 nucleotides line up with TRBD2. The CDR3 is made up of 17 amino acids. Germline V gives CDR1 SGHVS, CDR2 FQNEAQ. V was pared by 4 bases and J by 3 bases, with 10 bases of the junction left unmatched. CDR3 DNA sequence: TGTGCCAGCAGCTCCTCCCCCCGGGGACTAGCGACAGATACGCAGTATTTT. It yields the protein CASSSSPRGLATDTQYF.

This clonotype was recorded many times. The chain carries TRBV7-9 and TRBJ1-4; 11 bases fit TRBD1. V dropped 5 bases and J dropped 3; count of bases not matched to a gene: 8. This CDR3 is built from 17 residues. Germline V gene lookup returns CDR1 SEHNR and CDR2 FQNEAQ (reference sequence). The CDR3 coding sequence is TGTGCCAGCAGCGCGAGGACAGGGGGCAGGTCTAATGAAAAACTGTTTTTT. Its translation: CASSARTGGRSNEKLFF.

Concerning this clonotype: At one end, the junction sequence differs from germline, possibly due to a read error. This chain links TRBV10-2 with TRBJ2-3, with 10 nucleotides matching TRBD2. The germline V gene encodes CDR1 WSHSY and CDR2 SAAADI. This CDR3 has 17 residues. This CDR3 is CASGSTLGLARADTQYF. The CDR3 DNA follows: TGTGCCAGCGGTTCTACCCTGGGACTAGCGAGGGCAGATACGCAGTATTTT.

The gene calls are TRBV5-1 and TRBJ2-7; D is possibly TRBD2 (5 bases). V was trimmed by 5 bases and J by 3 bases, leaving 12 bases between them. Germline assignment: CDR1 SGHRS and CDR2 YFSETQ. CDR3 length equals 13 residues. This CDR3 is CASSSIGVYEQYF. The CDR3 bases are TGCGCCAGCAGTTCTATCGGGGTCTACGAGCAGTACTTC.

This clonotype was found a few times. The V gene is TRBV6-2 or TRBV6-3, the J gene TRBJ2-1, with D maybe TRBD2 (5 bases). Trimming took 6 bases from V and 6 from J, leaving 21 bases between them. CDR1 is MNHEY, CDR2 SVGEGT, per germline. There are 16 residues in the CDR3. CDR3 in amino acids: CASRGEMGFRVNEQFF. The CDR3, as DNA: TGTGCCAGCAGGGGAGAGATGGGGTTCCGGGTCAATGAGCAGTTCTTC.

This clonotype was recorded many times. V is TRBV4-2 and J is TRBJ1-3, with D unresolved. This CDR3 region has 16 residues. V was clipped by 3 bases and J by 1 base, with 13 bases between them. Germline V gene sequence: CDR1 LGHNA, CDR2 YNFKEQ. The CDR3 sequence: CASSQPRTESGNTIYF. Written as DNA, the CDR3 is TGTGCCAGCAGCCAGCCTAGGACTGAGTCTGGAAACACCATATATTTT.

CDR3 DNA: TGTGCCAGTAGTACCGACAGGTTACAAGAGACCCAGTACTTC. This codes for CASSTDRLQETQYF. The genes are TRBV19 and TRBJ2-5, with D perhaps matching TRBD1 (6 bases). The V end was cut by 4 bases, the J end by 2 bases, with 11 bases between. The CDR3 spans 14 residues. The V gene's germline CDR1 is LNHDA and CDR2 SQIVND (reference sequence).

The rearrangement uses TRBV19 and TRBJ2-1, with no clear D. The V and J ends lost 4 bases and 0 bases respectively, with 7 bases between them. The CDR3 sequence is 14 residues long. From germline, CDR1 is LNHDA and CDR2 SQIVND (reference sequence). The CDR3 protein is CASSTLSSYNEQFF. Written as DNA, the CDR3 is TGTGCCAGTAGTACACTTAGCTCCTACAATGAGCAGTTCTTC.